What follows are 16 T cell receptor beta chains derived from one specimen sequenced in a study of T cells in Graves' hyperthyroidism and ophthalmopathy. Researchers took RNA transcripts and amplified the TCR beta CDR3 regions from them. During a first-round RT-PCR of the TCR CDR3, the HTBI primer set was used. TCRdb re-analysed the multiplex PCR reads in MiXCR, keeping a single row per CDR3 protein. The sample records hundreds of thousands of distinct CDR3 sequences, around a sixth being singletons. Source material: blood. Receptors were obtained from a woman aged 18-29 years with Graves' hyperthyroidism.

This clonotype appeared many times. The chain carries TRBV13 and TRBJ2-1; 14 bases are a match to TRBD2. CDR1 is PRHDT and CDR2 is FYEKMQ in the germline V gene (reference sequence). The CDR3 is 18 residues long. Trimming removed 4 bases from V and 4 bases from J; junction bases left unmatched: 9. This CDR3 reads CASSSPGLAGAEYNEQFF. In DNA form, the CDR3 reads TGTGCCAGCAGCTCTCCGGGACTAGCGGGGGCGGAGTACAATGAGCAGTTCTTC. Based on the CDR3 plus reference TRBV13 and TRBJ2-1, the full variable domain is AAGVIQSPRHLIKEKRETATLKCYPIPRHDTVYWYQQGPGQDPQFLISFYEKMQSDKGSIPDRFSAQQFSDYHSELNMSSLELGDSALYFCASSSPGLAGAEYNEQFFGPGTRLTVL.

There are many counts of this clonotype. The chain has TRBV6-1 and TRBJ1-3, with a weak D call TRBD1 (5 bases). The CDR3 is 14 residues long. Trimming took off 7 bases at V and 0 bases at J, with 10 bases between the two ends. Looked up from germline, CDR1 is MNHNS and CDR2 is SASEGT. CDR3: CASNGHDSGNTIYF. The DNA of the CDR3 is TGTGCCAGCAACGGACACGACTCTGGAAACACCATATATTTT.

This clonotype occurred many times. This rearrangement joins TRBV11-3 to TRBJ2-1; D gene unclear. Germline V gives CDR1 SGHNT, CDR2 YENEEA. The length of the CDR3 is 15 residues. V dropped 6 bases and J dropped 5 bases, with 17 bases sitting between them. The CDR3 region has the DNA TGTGCCAGCAGTTTGGGCGGTCCGGGCCACAATGAGCAGTTCTTC. This encodes CASSLGGPGHNEQFF. The entire variable domain, with the rest obtained from reference TRBV11-3 and TRBJ2-1, is as follows: EAGVVQSPRYKIIEKKQPVAFWCNPISGHNTLYWYLQNLGQGPELLIRYENEEAVDDSQLPKDRFSAERLKGVDSTLKIQPAELGDSAVYLCASSLGGPGHNEQFFGPGTRLTVL.

In its sample, this clonotype was seen many times. The gene calls are TRBV7-9 and TRBJ1-4; D remains ambiguous. The CDR3 is 15 amino acids. Germline V gives CDR1 SEHNR, CDR2 FQNEAQ (reference sequence). V shed 5 bases and J shed 2 bases, with 12 bases lying between them. Here the CDR3 reads CASSPGGGTNEKLFF. The CDR3 DNA follows: TGTGCCAGCAGCCCCGGCGGAGGGACTAATGAAAAACTGTTTTTT. Full variable domain (remainder filled in from reference TRBV7-9 and TRBJ1-4): DTGVSQNPRHKITKRGQNVTFRCDPISEHNRLYWYRQTLGQGPEFLTYFQNEAQLEKSRLLSDRFSAERPKGSFSTLEIQRTEQGDSAMYLCASSPGGGTNEKLFFGSGTQLSVL.

The genes are TRBV7-9 and TRBJ1-3, with D possibly matching TRBD1 (6 bases). CDR3 length: 16 amino acids. The germline CDR1 and CDR2 sequences are SEHNR and FQNEAQ (reference sequence). The ends were cut back, 1 base at V and 4 bases at J, with 14 bases in the middle. CDR3 residues: CASSLEGQGYGNTIYF. CDR3 DNA sequence: TGTGCCAGCAGCTTAGAGGGCCAGGGGTACGGAAACACCATATATTTT.

This clonotype came up many times. The rearrangement joins TRBV5-4 to TRBJ1-2, with D perhaps matching TRBD1 (5 bases). The V gene's germline CDR1 is SGHNT and CDR2 YYREEE (reference sequence). Trimming removed 4 bases from V and 4 bases from J, with 14 bases in between. This CDR3 spans 14 amino acids. The CDR3 loop is CASSPGRGGYGYTF. CDR3 nucleotide sequence: TGTGCCAGCAGCCCGGGACGGGGAGGCTATGGCTACACCTTC.

The chain employs TRBV3-1 and TRBJ2-7, with D possibly being TRBD1 (5 bases). Trimming removed 0 bases at V and 7 bases at J, with 13 bases between. This CDR3 has 14 amino acids. The germline V gene encodes CDR1 LGHDT and CDR2 YNNKEL (reference sequence). The CDR3 here is CASSQEGQGGEQYF. CDR3 sequence (DNA): TGTGCCAGCAGCCAAGAGGGTCAGGGTGGTGAGCAGTACTTC.

This clonotype appeared many times. The chain employs TRBV11-2 and TRBJ2-2, with a possible D match to TRBD1 (7 bases). Germline loops: CDR1 SGHAT, CDR2 FQNNGV. The CDR3 is made up of 13 amino acids. Trimming removed 4 bases at V and 6 bases at J, with 9 bases between. The CDR3 protein is CASSSRGAGELFF. DNA of the CDR3: TGTGCCAGCAGCTCCAGGGGGGCCGGGGAGCTGTTTTTT. Looking up the rest from reference TRBV11-2 and TRBJ2-2 gives the full variable domain: EAGVAQSPRYKIIEKRQSVAFWCNPISGHATLYWYQQILGQGPKLLIQFQNNGVVDDSQLPKDRFSAERLKGVDSTLKIQPAKLEDSAVYLCASSSRGAGELFFGEGSRLTVL.

This clonotype was detected ten times or more. V is TRBV5-6 and J is TRBJ1-3, with D perhaps TRBD1 (6 bases). This CDR3 region has 15 residues. Germline CDR1 is SGHDT and CDR2 is YYEEEE. V was clipped by 0 bases and J by 1 base, with 8 bases between them. The CDR3 DNA sequence: TGTGCCAGCAGCTTGGGAGGGACATCTGGAAACACCATATATTTT. It yields the protein CASSLGGTSGNTIYF.

This clonotype was recorded at least ten times. V is TRBV20-1 and J is TRBJ1-3; 9 bases match TRBD1. Per the germline V gene, CDR1 is DFQATT and CDR2 is SNEGSKA (reference sequence). The CDR3 has 14 amino acids. The junction had 5 bases not matched to a gene; V was cut back by 5 bases and J by 3 bases. The CDR3 DNA sequence: TGCAGTGCTGGGACAGGGCAAGGTGGAAACACCATATATTTT. This translates into CSAGTGQGGNTIYF.

This clonotype was detected a few times. The rearrangement joins TRBV4-2 to TRBJ2-3; 11 bases line up with TRBD2. This CDR3 region has 18 residues. Germline CDR1 reads LGHNA; CDR2 reads YNFKEQ. Trimming removed 3 bases from V and 4 bases from J; junction bases left unmatched: 12. DNA of the CDR3: TGTGCCAGCAGCCAGCAACCCGGGACTAGCGGTAGGGCAGATACGCAGTATTTT. This translates into CASSQQPGTSGRADTQYF.

Only a few counts were recorded for this clonotype. CDR3 sequence: CASSAQGYQPQHF. DNA for the CDR3: TGTGCCAGCAGCGCACAGGGGTATCAGCCCCAGCATTTT. The chain employs TRBV5-6 and TRBJ1-5; 7 bases map to TRBD1. CDR3 length: 13 amino acids. Germline V gene data show CDR1 as SGHDT and CDR2 as YYEEEE. The J segment lost 5 bases and the V segment lost 4 bases, leaving 3 bases of the junction unmatched.

The sample holds many counts of this clonotype. The chain joins TRBV29-1 to TRBJ2-5, with TRBD1 as a possible D gene (6 bases). The CDR3 loop spans 15 amino acids. V was trimmed by 6 bases and J by 5 bases, leaving 22 bases between them. The germline CDR1 and CDR2 sequences are SQVTM and ANQGSEA. CDR3 amino acids: CSVDRDTIGEETQYF. The CDR3 region has the DNA TGCAGCGTGGACCGGGACACGATCGGGGAGGAGACCCAGTACTTC.

This clonotype was picked up one time. A much larger clone lies one base from this, so it may be a read error. The chain couples TRBV5-6 to TRBJ1-3; D is possibly TRBD1 (5 bases). The CDR3 runs to 14 residues. Trimming stripped 3 bases from V and 4 bases from J, with 11 bases between. CDR1 SGHDT and CDR2 YYEEEE come from the germline V gene. The CDR3 coding sequence is TGTGCCAGCAGCTCAGAGGGGCCCGGAAACACCATATATTTT. Translating gives CASSSEGPGNTIYF.

This chain's CDR3 is CASSQQVSNQPQHF. In DNA form, the CDR3 reads TGTGCCAGCAGCCAACAGGTTTCAAATCAGCCCCAGCATTTT. The J gene is TRBJ1-5, the V gene TRBV19; D possibly corresponds to TRBD1 (5 bases). Looked up from germline, CDR1 is LNHDA and CDR2 is SQIVND (reference sequence). The CDR3 contains 14 residues. Trimming took off 9 bases at V and 4 bases at J, with 16 bases between the two ends.

This chain links TRBV20-1 with TRBJ1-1, with 11 bases lining up with TRBD1. J lost 5 bases, V lost 0 bases, and 8 bases had no gene match. The germline gives CDR1 DFQATT, CDR2 SNEGSKA (reference sequence). The CDR3 covers 16 residues. CDR3 protein: CSARDRTGTGGTEAFF. Written as DNA, the CDR3 is TGCAGTGCTAGAGATCGGACAGGGACAGGGGGAACTGAAGCTTTCTTT.